The rows below give T cell receptor beta chains drawn from one sample of a study of T cells after yellow fever vaccination. TCRdb re-analysed the 5' RACE reads in MiXCR, keeping a single row per CDR3 protein. This repertoire shows approximately 27,000 distinct CDR3 sequences, under 7% found once; its top ten account for 12%. Sequenced here: PBMCs, either bulk or a sorted T-cell subset (CD4+, CD8+, memory, or dextramer-sorted; not recorded which), sampled 15 days after the yellow fever booster vaccination. The receptors come from a man in his thirties or forties who received the YFV17D yellow fever vaccine. Each CDR3 is given with its conserved first and last residue. D genes are given only for firm matches. Size is omitted from some rows. Given values are once, few, many or a class for expanded clones.

J: TRBJ2-1; D: .; V: TRBV7-6; size: many; CDR3: CASSLTPSRDNEQFF; DNA: TGTGCCAGCAGCTTAACCCCCAGCAGGGACAATGAGCAGTTCTTC
J: TRBJ2-3; D: .; V: TRBV28; size: .; CDR3: CASSTRTDTQYF; DNA: TGTGCCAGCAGCACCCGCACAGATACGCAGTATTTT
J: TRBJ2-7; D: .; V: TRBV5-1; size: many; CDR3: CASSLWVPSSYEQYF; DNA: TGCGCCAGCAGTTTGTGGGTACCCTCCTCCTACGAGCAGTACTTC
J: TRBJ2-1; D: TRBD2; V: TRBV7-2; size: many; CDR3: CASSSTSGQYNEQFF; DNA: TGTGCCAGCAGCTCGACTAGCGGGCAGTACAATGAGCAGTTCTTC
J: TRBJ1-1; D: .; V: TRBV30; size: many; CDR3: CAWKALLGDDTEAFF; DNA: TGTGCCTGGAAGGCCCTCTTAGGGGATGACACTGAAGCTTTCTTT
J: TRBJ2-6; D: TRBD1; V: TRBV20-1; size: many; CDR3: CSARAMDRGQPWANVLTF; DNA: TGCAGTGCTAGAGCTATGGACAGGGGGCAACCTTGGGCCAACGTCCTGACTTTC
J: TRBJ1-6; D: TRBD1; V: TRBV20-1; size: many; CDR3: CSVQGAPNSPLHF; DNA: TGCAGTGTCCAGGGGGCGCCGAATTCACCCCTCCACTTT
J: TRBJ2-7; D: TRBD2; V: TRBV6-5; size: many; CDR3: CASSYSPGLAGINEQYF; DNA: TGTGCCAGCAGTTACTCCCCCGGACTAGCGGGAATCAACGAGCAGTACTTC
J: TRBJ1-1; D: .; V: TRBV18; size: once; CDR3: CASSPQGEAFF; DNA: TGTGCCAGCTCACCACAGGGGGAAGCTTTCTTT
J: TRBJ2-3; D: .; V: TRBV7-9; size: many; CDR3: CASSQEGISTDTQYF; DNA: TGTGCCAGCAGCCAGGAAGGGATTAGCACAGATACGCAGTATTTT
J: TRBJ2-5; D: .; V: TRBV28; size: .; CDR3: CASKPHTTQETQYF; DNA: TGTGCCAGCAAACCCCATACAACTCAAGAGACCCAGTACTTC
J: TRBJ2-7; D: .; V: TRBV7-4; size: many; CDR3: CASSLILVCEQYF; DNA: TGTGCCAGCAGCTTAATCCTAGTCTGCGAGCAGTACTTC
J: TRBJ1-3; D: .; V: TRBV20-1; size: many; CDR3: CSAMGGGASSGNTIYF; DNA: TGCAGTGCTATGGGTGGGGGCGCGAGCTCTGGAAACACCATATATTTT
J: TRBJ2-5; D: TRBD2; V: TRBV7-2; size: many; CDR3: CASSRGLAGDRETQYF; DNA: TGTGCCAGCAGCAGAGGACTAGCGGGAGATCGGGAGACCCAGTACTTC
J: TRBJ2-1; D: TRBD2; V: TRBV3-1; size: many; CDR3: CASSQDGDTSAGEQFF; DNA: TGTGCCAGCAGCCAAGATGGAGACACTAGCGCAGGTGAGCAGTTCTTC
J: TRBJ2-1; D: TRBD2; V: TRBV12-3/TRBV12-4; size: many; CDR3: CASSLWLAGSNEQFF; DNA: TGTGCCAGCAGTTTATGGCTAGCGGGATCCAATGAGCAGTTCTTC
J: TRBJ2-7; D: TRBD2; V: TRBV5-6; size: many; CDR3: CASSLLGTSGSYEQYF; DNA: TGTGCCAGCAGCTTACTCGGGACTAGCGGGAGCTACGAGCAGTACTTC
J: TRBJ2-7; D: TRBD2; V: TRBV7-2; size: many; CDR3: CASSDRTRVHEQYF; DNA: TGTGCCAGCAGCGACCGGACTAGAGTCCACGAGCAGTACTTC
J: TRBJ2-7; D: TRBD2; V: TRBV14; size: many; CDR3: CASSRSSGVYEQYF; DNA: TGTGCCAGCAGCCGTTCTAGCGGGGTCTACGAGCAGTACTTC
J: TRBJ2-3; D: .; V: TRBV7-9; size: many; CDR3: CASSTQGITDTQYF; DNA: TGTGCCAGCAGCACCCAGGGTATCACAGATACGCAGTATTTT
J: TRBJ2-7; D: .; V: TRBV30; size: many; CDR3: CAWTISNEQYF; DNA: TGTGCCTGGACCATCTCCAACGAGCAGTACTTC
J: TRBJ1-2; D: .; V: TRBV3-1; size: many; CDR3: CASSLASEYGYTF; DNA: TGTGCCAGCAGCCTAGCCTCGGAGTATGGCTACACCTTC
J: TRBJ1-2; D: .; V: TRBV5-6; size: many; CDR3: CASSLKVRDYGYTF; DNA: TGTGCCAGCAGCTTGAAGGTCAGGGACTATGGCTACACCTTC
J: TRBJ2-3; D: .; V: TRBV12-3/TRBV12-4; size: few; CDR3: CASSPIRGDTQYF; DNA: TGTGCCAGCAGCCCGATCCGGGGAGATACGCAGTATTTT
J: TRBJ2-3; D: .; V: TRBV20-1; size: many; CDR3: CSARGARVTDTQYF; DNA: TGCAGTGCTAGAGGAGCCAGGGTCACAGATACGCAGTATTTT
J: TRBJ2-5; D: .; V: TRBV29-1; size: many; CDR3: CSVEPGEETQYF; DNA: TGCAGCGTTGAACCAGGGGAAGAGACCCAGTACTTC
J: TRBJ2-7; D: TRBD2; V: TRBV6-5; size: many; CDR3: CASSYAYSGNAGEQYF; DNA: TGTGCCAGCAGTTACGCCTATAGCGGGAATGCGGGCGAGCAGTACTTC
J: TRBJ1-2; D: TRBD1; V: TRBV7-9; size: medium-sized; CDR3: CASSLGQGQNGYTF; DNA: TGTGCCAGCAGCCTCGGACAGGGACAAAATGGCTACACCTTC
J: TRBJ1-5; D: TRBD1; V: TRBV5-1; size: many; CDR3: CASSPAGGWDQPQHF; DNA: TGCGCCAGCAGCCCGGCAGGGGGCTGGGATCAGCCCCAGCATTTT
J: TRBJ2-3; D: TRBD1; V: TRBV7-9; size: many; CDR3: CASSFYWTGASTDTQYF; DNA: TGTGCCAGCAGCTTCTACTGGACAGGGGCAAGCACAGATACGCAGTATTTT
J: TRBJ1-2; D: TRBD1; V: TRBV28; size: many; CDR3: CASSSHGQGIGRYTF; DNA: TGTGCCAGCAGTTCTCACGGACAGGGGATAGGACGCTACACCTTC
J: TRBJ2-1; D: TRBD2; V: TRBV3-1; size: many; CDR3: CASSQDGTSGSPSSYNEQFF; DNA: TGTGCCAGCAGCCAAGATGGGACTAGCGGGAGTCCGAGCTCCTACAATGAGCAGTTCTTC
J: TRBJ2-6; D: .; V: TRBV7-2; size: many; CDR3: CASSSQGRSGANVLTF; DNA: TGTGCCAGCAGCTCCCAGGGCCGCTCTGGGGCCAACGTCCTGACTTTC
J: TRBJ2-6; D: .; V: TRBV23-1; size: many; CDR3: CAGSWITGRPGANVLTF; DNA: TGCGCCGGGTCCTGGATAACAGGGCGCCCTGGGGCCAACGTCCTGACTTTC
J: TRBJ2-7; D: TRBD1; V: TRBV6-1; size: many; CDR3: CASSEMGQALYEQYF; DNA: TGTGCCAGCAGTGAAATGGGACAGGCTCTCTACGAGCAGTACTTC
J: TRBJ2-2; D: TRBD1; V: TRBV7-7; size: many; CDR3: CASSALGTGDETGELFF; DNA: TGTGCTAGCAGCGCCCTGGGGACAGGGGATGAGACCGGGGAGCTGTTTTTT
J: TRBJ2-3; D: .; V: TRBV5-6; size: many; CDR3: CASSPGSTDTQYF; DNA: TGTGCCAGCAGTCCAGGGTCCACGGATACGCAGTATTTT
J: TRBJ2-3; D: TRBD2; V: TRBV7-2; size: many; CDR3: CASSLASGRAGADTQYF; DNA: TGTGCCAGCAGCTTAGCGAGCGGGAGGGCCGGGGCAGATACGCAGTATTTT
J: TRBJ1-2; D: .; V: TRBV2; size: many; CDR3: CASSERQPWNTNYGYTF; DNA: TGTGCCAGCAGTGAAAGACAACCATGGAACACTAACTATGGCTACACCTTC
J: TRBJ2-7; D: .; V: TRBV7-2; size: many; CDR3: CASSLVAPRSSPYF; DNA: TGTGCCAGCAGCTTAGTCGCCCCCCGTAGCAGCCCTTACTTC
J: TRBJ2-1; D: TRBD2; V: TRBV4-3; size: many; CDR3: CASSQDRGSGGIDEQFF; DNA: TGCGCCAGCAGCCAAGATCGTGGCTCGGGGGGAATAGATGAGCAGTTCTTC
J: TRBJ2-3; D: .; V: TRBV5-6; size: many; CDR3: CASSWGLSTDTQYF; DNA: TGTGCCAGCAGCTGGGGACTTTCCACAGATACGCAGTATTTT
J: TRBJ2-1; D: .; V: TRBV10-2; size: many; CDR3: CASSESGGAYNEQFF; DNA: TGCGCCAGCAGTGAGTCAGGAGGGGCCTACAATGAGCAGTTCTTC
J: TRBJ1-4; D: TRBD1; V: TRBV7-9; size: many; CDR3: CASSSQGAFEKLFF; DNA: TGTGCCAGCAGCTCACAGGGGGCTTTTGAAAAACTGTTTTTT
J: TRBJ2-5; D: TRBD2; V: TRBV7-9; size: many; CDR3: CASSLRTSAETQYF; DNA: TGTGCCAGCAGCTTACGGACTAGCGCGGAGACCCAGTACTTC
J: TRBJ2-5; D: .; V: TRBV5-4; size: many; CDR3: CASSFAAQETQYF; DNA: TGTGCCAGCAGCTTCGCTGCCCAAGAGACCCAGTACTTC
J: TRBJ2-7; D: .; V: TRBV5-1; size: many; CDR3: CASSLGRVPYEQYF; DNA: TGCGCCAGCAGCTTGGGACGGGTCCCCTACGAGCAGTACTTC
J: TRBJ1-1; D: .; V: TRBV4-3; size: many; CDR3: CASSQDGRVNAEAFF; DNA: TGCGCCAGCAGCCAAGATGGCAGGGTTAATGCTGAAGCTTTCTTT
J: TRBJ2-1; D: TRBD2; V: TRBV9; size: many; CDR3: CASSWTSDDEQFF; DNA: TGTGCCAGCAGCTGGACTAGCGACGATGAGCAGTTCTTC
J: TRBJ2-3; D: TRBD2; V: TRBV7-9; size: many; CDR3: CASSLGLAARTDTQYF; DNA: TGTGCCAGCAGCTTGGGACTAGCGGCTCGAACAGATACGCAGTATTTT
J: TRBJ2-5; D: .; V: TRBV3-1; size: few; CDR3: CASSQDQGGWGKETQYF; DNA: TGTGCCAGCAGCCAAGACCAAGGCGGTTGGGGTAAGGAGACCCAGTACTTC